This T cell receptor beta chain was captured in a study of T cells in Graves' hyperthyroidism and ophthalmopathy. Study-wide background: The initial diagnosis was the point when peripheral blood was collected, ahead of any treatment.

This clonotype was detected ten times or more. TCR beta CDR3 sequences were amplified from RNA transcripts. The TCR CDR3 was amplified in a first-round RT-PCR using the HTBI primer set. TCRdb fed the multiplex PCR reads into MiXCR, producing one record per CDR3 protein. The sample holds around 560,000 distinct CDR3 sequences, 16% seen once. V gave up 2 bases and J gave up 5 bases, with 5 bases separating them. Germline values: CDR1 SGHTA, CDR2 FQGNSA. The CDR3 has 12 amino acids. The sample consisted of blood. The chain uses TRBV7-2 and TRBJ2-3; no reliable D call. The TCR comes from a woman under 30 with Graves' hyperthyroidism. As DNA, the CDR3 is TGTGCCAGCAGCTTAACGGGAGATACGCAGTATTTT. It specifies CASSLTGDTQYF.